A single sample is the source of the 2 T cell receptor beta chains below, sequenced in a study of identical twins. A single record per CDR3 protein comes from TCRdb applying MiXCR to the 5' RACE reads. The sample comprises more than 650,000 distinct CDR3 sequences, 5.5% to 7.5% of which are singletons, and around 2% rests with the top ten. The sequenced material came from naive T cells sorted from blood. The receptors were gathered from a man aged 18 to 30 in good health.

V usage is TRBV3-1 and J usage is TRBJ2-4, with 13 positions matching TRBD2. This CDR3 comprises 16 residues. Germline V gene lookup returns CDR1 LGHDT and CDR2 YNNKEL (reference sequence). Trimming removed 3 bases from V and 8 bases from J; junction bases left unmatched: 7. The CDR3 here is CASSHSRLAGGYIQYF. The CDR3 nucleotides are TGTGCCAGCAGCCACTCCAGACTAGCGGGAGGATACATTCAGTACTTC.

This clonotype was counted ten times or more. The J gene is TRBJ2-2, the V gene TRBV20-1; possibly TRBD1 or TRBD2 for D (5 bases each). Trimming pared 0 bases from V and 2 bases from J, leaving 25 bases between. The CDR3 consists of 20 residues. Germline CDR1 is DFQATT and CDR2 is SNEGSKA (reference sequence). CDR3 coding DNA: TGCAGTGCTAGAGATCCAAATTCGCCCGGGACCCCTTTTAACACCGGGGAGCTGTTTTTT. This translates into CSARDPNSPGTPFNTGELFF.